This TCR beta chain was captured by sequencing in a study of early T cells in non-severe SARS-CoV-2 infection. TCRdb reanalysed the 5' RACE reads using MiXCR and keeps one entry per CDR3 protein. The sample holds approximately 37,000 distinct CDR3 sequences, roughly 5.4% seen once. Germline CDR1 is LNHNV and CDR2 is YYDKDF (reference sequence). The CDR3 consists of 15 residues. With 5 bases removed from V and 5 bases from J, the gap between germline ends came to 15 bases. This clonotype has ten or more counts. This TCR was recovered from an adult who was a healthcare worker with PCR-confirmed SARS-CoV-2 infection or an uninfected control (not recorded which). The specimen comprised whole blood, sampled at baseline. The V call is TRBV15, the J call TRBJ1-4; a possible D gene is TRBD1 (6 bases). CDR3 coding DNA: TGTGCCACCAGCGCTTACAGGGATGGGAATGAAAAACTGTTTTTT. As protein: CATSAYRDGNEKLFF. Together with reference TRBV15 and TRBJ1-4, the CDR3 gives the full variable domain: DAMVIQNPRYQVTQFGKPVTLSCSQTLNHNVMYWYQQKSSQAPKLLFHYYDKDFNNEADTPDNFQSRRPNTSFCFLDIRSPGLGDTAMYLCATSAYRDGNEKLFFGSGTQLSVL.